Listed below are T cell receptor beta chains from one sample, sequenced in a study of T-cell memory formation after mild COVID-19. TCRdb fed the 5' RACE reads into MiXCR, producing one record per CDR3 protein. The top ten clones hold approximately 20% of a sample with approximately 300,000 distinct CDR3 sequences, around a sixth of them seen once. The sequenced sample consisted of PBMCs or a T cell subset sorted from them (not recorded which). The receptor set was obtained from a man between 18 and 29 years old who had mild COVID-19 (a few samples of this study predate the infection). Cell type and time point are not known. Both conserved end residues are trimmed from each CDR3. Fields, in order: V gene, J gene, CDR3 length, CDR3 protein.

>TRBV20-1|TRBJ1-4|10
SAVYRGEKLF
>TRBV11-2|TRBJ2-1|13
ASTLPFRGGIEQF
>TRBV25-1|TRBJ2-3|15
ASSEHRAGAYGYTQY
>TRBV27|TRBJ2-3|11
ASSFGHTDTQY
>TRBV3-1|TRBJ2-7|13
ASSQVGSAGREQY
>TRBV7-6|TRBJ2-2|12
ASSPWTGSGELF
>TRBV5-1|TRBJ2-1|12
AGSTGGGYNEQF
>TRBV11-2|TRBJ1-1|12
ASSLTVLRTEAF
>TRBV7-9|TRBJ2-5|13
ASSLVLRYQETQY
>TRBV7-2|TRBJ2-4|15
ASSLARDGGAKNIQY
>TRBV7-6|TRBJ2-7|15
ASSLVEGQGRSYEQY
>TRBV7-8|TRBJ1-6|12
ASSLEVSLEPLH
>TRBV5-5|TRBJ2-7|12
ASSLLGQGYEQY
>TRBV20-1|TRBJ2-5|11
SAYGGEAETQY
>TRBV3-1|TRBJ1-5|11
ASSQTVGQPQH
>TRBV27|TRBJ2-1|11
ATGYGANNEQF
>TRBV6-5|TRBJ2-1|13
ASSYLAGGAYEQF
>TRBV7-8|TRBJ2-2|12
ASSLVAATGELF
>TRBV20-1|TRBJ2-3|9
SARVGDTQY
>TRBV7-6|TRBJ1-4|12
ASSLGPPNEKLF
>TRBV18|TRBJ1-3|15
ASSPGPPYSSGNTIY
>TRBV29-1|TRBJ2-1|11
SVVLADYNEQF